The clone carrying this T cell receptor (beta chain) was counted between two and nine times. Antigen: not known. The sample comes from a study of response to subunit inactivated influenza vaccine. Germline lookup yields CDR1 SGDLS and CDR2 YYNGEE. The CDR3 length is 15 residues. J lost 0 bases, V lost 3 bases, and 5 bases had no gene match. Study-wide points: Few new T cells, the authors suggested, are recruited by each seasonal influenza vaccination.

TCRdb used MiXCR to reprocess the RT-PCR reads, holding one entry per CDR3 protein. Seen here are fewer than 350,000 distinct CDR3 sequences, 20% to 25% observed once, and the top ten hold 10% to 13%. Sequencing was performed on PBMCs from blood, taken about 20 months after vaccination. This rearrangement joins TRBV9 to TRBJ1-2, with 7 nucleotides matching TRBD1. The TCR originated in a man in his fifties or sixties who received an inactivated influenza vaccine. CDR3 in amino acids: CASSASDRANYGYTF. The CDR3 bases are TGTGCCAGCAGCGCCTCTGACAGGGCTAACTATGGCTACACCTTC.